The 26 T cell receptor beta chains given below trace back to one sample, sequenced in a study of blood T cell repertoires in COVID-19. TCRdb keeps only in-frame clones here, not all; method: immunoSEQ multiplex PCR. The data contain tens of thousands of clones, over 65% of them singletons. What was sequenced was peripheral blood. All receptors derive from a human donor in a cohort sampled during active COVID-19.

This chain connects TRBV6-5 to TRBJ1-5, with 7 positions matching TRBD1. V shed 5 bases, J shed 7 bases, and the junction held 5 bases outside the gene matches. Germline V gene data show CDR1 as MNHEY and CDR2 as SVGAGI. The CDR3 runs 13 residues. CDR3: CASSIDRDQPQHF. The CDR3 bases are TGTGCCAGCAGTATCGACAGGGACCAGCCCCAGCATTTT.

Points on this clone: The same CDR3 is also encoded by other DNA sequences in this sample. This chain connects TRBV19 to TRBJ1-5; D remains unclear. This CDR3 has 13 amino acids. Germline CDR1 and CDR2: LNHDA and SQIVND (reference sequence). V was shortened by 5 bases and J by 2 bases, with 7 bases between the two germline ends. In nucleotides, the CDR3 is TGTGCCAGTAGTGTCGGGGGCAATCAGCCCCAGCATTTT. It yields the protein CASSVGGNQPQHF.

This rearrangement joins TRBV5-4 to TRBJ2-5, with TRBD2 matching over 7 bases. V shed 4 bases and J 5 bases; nucleotides not matched to a gene: 14. Germline V gives CDR1 SGHNT, CDR2 YYREEE (reference sequence). CDR3 length equals 16 residues. For the CDR3, the DNA is TGTGCCAGCAGCCCAGGGACTCCAGCGGGACGGGAGACCCAGTACTTC. As protein: CASSPGTPAGRETQYF.

The chain links TRBV7-8 to TRBJ2-1; the match to TRBD2 covers 11 bases. The ends lost 1 base at V and 6 bases at J; junction bases unmatched: 5. Per the germline V gene, CDR1 is SGHVS and CDR2 is FQNEAQ. The CDR3 spans 16 residues. The CDR3 bases are TGTGCCAGCAGCTTAGGCCTAGCGGGGGGCGGCAATGAGCAGTTCTTC. Translating it yields CASSLGLAGGGNEQFF.

The CDR3 is CASSRAPTETQYF. In DNA form, the CDR3 reads TGTGCCAGCAGCCGAGCTCCCACCGAGACCCAGTACTTC. The gene calls are TRBV11-3 and TRBJ2-5; D is uncertain. The CDR3 length is 13 residues. Trimming removed 5 bases from V and 5 bases from J, with 12 bases in between. Germline V gives CDR1 SGHNT, CDR2 YENEEA.

This clone appeared once. CDR3 protein: CASSQWTGDAGYTF. DNA of the CDR3: TGTGCCAGCAGTCAGTGGACAGGGGACGCTGGCTACACCTTC. The genes are TRBV28 and TRBJ1-2; the match to TRBD1 covers 9 bases. The trim removed 5 bases at V and 7 bases at J, leaving 8 bases unmatched. Germline V gives CDR1 MDHEN, CDR2 SYDVKM. The CDR3 sequence is 14 residues long.

The V call is TRBV5-1, the J call TRBJ1-1; no clear D. The V gene lost 4 bases and the J gene lost 0 bases, with 16 bases spanning the gap. CDR3 length equals 16 residues. Germline V gives CDR1 SGHRS, CDR2 YFSETQ. CDR3 sequence (DNA): TGCGCCAGCAGCCCCTCCCTTGGGGAGGTGAACACTGAAGCTTTCTTT. Its translation is CASSPSLGEVNTEAFF.

This clone occurred a few times. The CDR3, as DNA: TGCGCCAGCAGCTTATCTCCAGGGACCGGGGAGCTGTTTTTT. This codes for CASSLSPGTGELFF. The chain uses TRBV5-1 and TRBJ2-2, with D perhaps TRBD1 (5 bases). This CDR3 region has 14 residues. V lost 2 bases and J lost 5, with 10 bases in between. Germline assignment: CDR1 SGHRS and CDR2 YFSETQ.

This clone was found once. The gene calls are TRBV29-1 and TRBJ2-1; D uncertain. V was cut by 3 bases and J by 6 bases, with 9 bases left in between. The CDR3 covers 12 residues. In germline, CDR1 is SQVTM, CDR2 ANQGSEA. CDR3 in amino acids: CSVEVTGNEQFF. CDR3 bases: TGCAGCGTTGAGGTAACGGGCAATGAGCAGTTCTTC.

This clone was counted only a few times. The chain recombines TRBV11-2 with TRBJ2-7; 11 nucleotides align to TRBD2. CDR3 length equals 15 residues. V lost 1 base, J lost 7 bases, and 6 bases stayed unmatched. Germline CDR1 reads SGHAT; CDR2 reads FQNNGV. The CDR3 bases are TGTGCCAGCAGCTTAGTAGCGGGAGGGCCGGGAGAGCAGTACTTC. This encodes CASSLVAGGPGEQYF.

This rearrangement joins TRBV5-4 to TRBJ2-3; the D gene is possibly TRBD2 (6 bases). This CDR3 is 14 amino acids long. Germline CDR1 is SGHNT and CDR2 is YYREEE (reference sequence). V was trimmed by 4 bases and J by 4 bases, leaving 13 bases between them. CDR3 region: CASSGNSGADTQYF. As DNA, the CDR3 is TGTGCCAGCAGCGGCAATAGCGGCGCAGATACGCAGTATTTT.

The CDR3 DNA sequence: TGTGCCAGCAGTACACAATCGACAGGCGCCACAGATACGCAGTATTTT. This translates into CASSTQSTGATDTQYF. The chain links TRBV28 to TRBJ2-3; D is perhaps TRBD1 (6 bases). Germline-derived CDR1 and CDR2 are MDHEN and SYDVKM. V lost 5 bases and J lost 2, with 17 bases in between. The CDR3 consists of 16 residues. The whole variable domain, remainder taken from reference TRBV28 and TRBJ2-3, is DVKVTQSSRYLVKRTGEKVFLECVQDMDHENMFWYRQDPGLGLRLIYFSYDVKMKEKGDIPEGYSVSREKKERFSLILESASTNQTSMYLCASSTQSTGATDTQYFGPGTRLTVL.

The chain combines TRBV3-1 (or the pseudogene TRBV3-2) with TRBJ2-1; unclear D gene. Trimming shortened V by 1 base and J by 3 bases, and 10 bases separated the two germline ends. CDR3 size: 15 residues. The germline V gene has CDR1 LGHDT and CDR2 YNNKEL (reference sequence). This CDR3 reads CASSQGAPVYNEQFF. The CDR3 nucleotides read TGTGCCAGCAGCCAAGGGGCACCGGTCTACAATGAGCAGTTCTTC.

The chain is built from TRBV11-2 and TRBJ1-5, with 10 bases aligning to TRBD1. The germline V gene encodes CDR1 SGHAT and CDR2 FQNNGV. J lost 6 bases, V lost 5 bases, and 4 bases had no gene match. The CDR3 length is 14 residues. CDR3 coding DNA: TGTGCCAGCAGCCCCGACAGGGGGCTTCAGCCCCAGCATTTT. Its protein is CASSPDRGLQPQHF.

The V call is TRBV15, the J call TRBJ2-1, with 7 bases fitting TRBD2. V lost 8 bases, J lost 1 base, and 8 bases stayed unmatched. Looked up from germline, CDR1 is LNHNV and CDR2 is YYDKDF (reference sequence). This CDR3 has 15 amino acids. CDR3 nucleotide sequence: TGTGCCACCGGGCGGGAGATCTCGTCCTACAATGAGCAGTTCTTC. Amino acids: CATGREISSYNEQFF.

This chain links TRBV28 with TRBJ2-7; 8 positions agree with TRBD1. This CDR3 comprises 16 residues. Germline-derived CDR1 and CDR2 are MDHEN and SYDVKM. The J segment lost 2 bases and the V segment lost 4 bases, leaving 10 bases of the junction unmatched. The CDR3 DNA is TGTGCCAGCAGTTCCCACAGGGGACAGGCTACCTACGAGCAGTACTTC. Its translation: CASSSHRGQATYEQYF.

V is TRBV5-5 and J is TRBJ2-1, with D perhaps TRBD1 (6 bases). CDR3 size: 15 residues. Trimming removed 2 bases at V and 2 bases at J, with 11 bases between. CDR1 is SGHKS, CDR2 YYEKEE, per germline (reference sequence). The CDR3 nucleotides read TGTGCCAGCAGCTTTTCCCAGGGGCCCTACAATGAGCAGTTCTTC. Translated: CASSFSQGPYNEQFF. The whole variable domain, remainder taken from reference TRBV5-5 and TRBJ2-1, is DAGVTQSPTHLIKTRGQQVTLRCSPISGHKSVSWYQQVLGQGPQFIFQYYEKEERGRGNFPDRFSARQFPNYSSELNVNALLLGDSALYLCASSFSQGPYNEQFFGPGTRLTVL.

The CDR3 nucleotides are TGTGCCAGCAGCTTAGGCGGCTCGTACCAAGAGACCCAGTACTTC. Its protein product is CASSLGGSYQETQYF. The chain uses TRBV11-3 and TRBJ2-5; D unclear. Germline CDR1 SGHNT, CDR2 YENEEA. Trimming took 1 base from V and 0 from J, leaving 9 bases between them. This CDR3 is built from 15 residues.

The rearrangement links TRBV9 to TRBJ2-2; D perhaps matches TRBD2 (7 bases). The CDR3 runs 18 residues. Trimming removed 1 base from V and 5 bases from J, with 21 bases in between. Germline V gene data show CDR1 as SGDLS and CDR2 as YYNGEE. The CDR3, as DNA: TGTGCCAGCAGCGTATCCGGAGGGGGTCTAGCGGCGACCGGGGAGCTGTTTTTT. This gives the protein CASSVSGGGLAATGELFF.

This chain connects TRBV29-1 to TRBJ2-1; possible D gene TRBD2, 6 bases. With 2 bases removed from V and 7 bases from J, the gap between germline ends came to 12 bases. Germline CDR1 SQVTM, CDR2 ANQGSEA. The CDR3 is 13 residues long. CDR3 bases: TGCAGCGTTGAAACCCAAGGGAGGAATGAGCAGTTCTTC. Translated: CSVETQGRNEQFF.

This clone has more than one count but fewer than ten. V usage is TRBV3-1 (or the pseudogene TRBV3-2) and J usage is TRBJ1-1; 8 bases map to TRBD1. The length of the CDR3 is 16 residues. Trimming took 1 base from V and 0 from J; bases not matched to a gene: 4. The V gene's germline CDR1 is LGHDT and CDR2 YNNKEL (reference sequence). The CDR3 here is CASSQASGGMNTEAFF. DNA of the CDR3: TGTGCCAGCAGCCAAGCTTCAGGGGGCATGAACACTGAAGCTTTCTTT.

This chain links TRBV20-1 with TRBJ2-3; 12 nucleotides align to TRBD2. CDR1 and CDR2 from the germline V gene are DFQATT and SNEGSKA (reference sequence). With V trimmed by 3 bases and J by 6 bases, 7 bases remained unmatched. The CDR3 length is 15 residues. In nucleotides, the CDR3 is TGCAGTGCTAGTGGCCTAGCGGGGGGGCGCGATACGCAGTATTTT. Translated, it gives CSASGLAGGRDTQYF.

In its sample, this clone was seen a few times. The CDR3 loop reads CASSPGTSARTDTQYF. Here the CDR3 DNA reads TGTGCCAGCAGCCCCGGGACTAGCGCACGCACAGATACGCAGTATTTT. The gene calls are TRBV5-6 and TRBJ2-3; 10 nucleotides agree with TRBD2. The CDR3 totals 16 residues. The germline gives CDR1 SGHDT, CDR2 YYEEEE. V lost 4 bases and J lost 1; bases outside the gene matches: 6. The entire variable domain, with the rest obtained from reference TRBV5-6 and TRBJ2-3, is as follows: DAGVTQSPTHLIKTRGQQVTLRCSPKSGHDTVSWYQQALGQGPQFIFQYYEEEERQRGNFPDRFSGHQFPNYSSELNVNALLLGDSALYLCASSPGTSARTDTQYFGPGTRLTVL.

The chain has TRBV29-1 and TRBJ2-3; D not resolved. V shed 0 bases and J shed 4 bases, with 14 bases lying between them. The CDR3 is 15 amino acids. Germline CDR1 is SQVTM and CDR2 is ANQGSEA. The CDR3 protein is CSVEDPSSPPDTQYF. The CDR3 DNA reads as TGCAGCGTTGAAGACCCCTCTTCCCCCCCAGATACGCAGTATTTT.

This clone was found a few times. The gene calls are TRBV7-8 and TRBJ2-7; 8 bases map to TRBD1. The CDR3 length is 16 residues. V shed 5 bases and J 3 bases; nucleotides not matched to a gene: 12. Germline V lookup: CDR1 SGHVS, CDR2 FQNEAQ. CDR3 region: CASSSSRDRPVYEQYF. Written as DNA, the CDR3 is TGTGCCAGCAGCAGCAGCCGGGACAGGCCCGTCTACGAGCAGTACTTC.

This chain links TRBV19 with TRBJ1-5; TRBD1 might be the D (5 bases). Germline CDR1 reads LNHDA; CDR2 reads SQIVND (reference sequence). V shed 1 base and J shed 6 bases, with 19 bases lying between them. This CDR3 spans 17 amino acids. The CDR3 loop reads CASSIVGTTVLSQPQHF. The CDR3 nucleotides read TGTGCCAGTAGTATAGTCGGGACTACAGTTCTGAGTCAGCCCCAGCATTTT.